This T cell receptor (beta chain) was retrieved from a study of T cell responses to AZD1222 COVID-19 vaccine. Broader study findings: Among spike-specific TCRs, nearly half reportedly target unmutated variant regions. Just six AZD1222 recipients were seropositive at baseline. In a largely white British group with more females than males, clonal diversity was possibly underestimated.

The CDR3 runs to 15 residues. V was shortened by 2 bases and J by 4 bases, with 15 bases between the two germline ends. The germline V gene has CDR1 SGDLS and CDR2 YYNGEE. In regard to this clone: Its antigen remains unknown.

Data came from immunoSEQ multiplex PCR; TCRdb stores just in-frame clones and leaves some out. The sample gives approximately 150,000 clones, roughly 92% of which show up once; less than 9.5% is in the top ten. The chain joins TRBV9 to TRBJ1-2; maybe TRBD1 (5 bases). This TCR came from an adult who received the AZD1222 COVID-19 vaccine. The starting material was peripheral blood, obtained 28 days after the second AZD1222 dose. CDR3 in amino acids: CASSVIAGTAYGYTF. The CDR3 nucleotides are TGTGCCAGCAGCGTTATAGCCGGGACGGCCTATGGCTACACCTTC.